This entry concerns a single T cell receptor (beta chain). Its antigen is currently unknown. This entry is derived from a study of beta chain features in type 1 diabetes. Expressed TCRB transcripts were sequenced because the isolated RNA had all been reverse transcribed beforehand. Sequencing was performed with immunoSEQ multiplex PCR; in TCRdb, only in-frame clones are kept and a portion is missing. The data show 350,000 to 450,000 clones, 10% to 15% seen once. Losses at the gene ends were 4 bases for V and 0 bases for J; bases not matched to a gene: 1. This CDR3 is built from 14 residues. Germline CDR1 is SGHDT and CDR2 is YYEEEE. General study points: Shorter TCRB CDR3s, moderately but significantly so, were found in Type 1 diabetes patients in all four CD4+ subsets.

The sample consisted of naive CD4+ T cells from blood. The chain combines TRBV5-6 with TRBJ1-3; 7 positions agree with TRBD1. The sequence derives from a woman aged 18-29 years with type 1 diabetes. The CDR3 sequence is CASSGDSSGNTIYF. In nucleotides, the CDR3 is TGTGCCAGCAGCGGGGACAGCTCTGGAAACACCATATATTTT.